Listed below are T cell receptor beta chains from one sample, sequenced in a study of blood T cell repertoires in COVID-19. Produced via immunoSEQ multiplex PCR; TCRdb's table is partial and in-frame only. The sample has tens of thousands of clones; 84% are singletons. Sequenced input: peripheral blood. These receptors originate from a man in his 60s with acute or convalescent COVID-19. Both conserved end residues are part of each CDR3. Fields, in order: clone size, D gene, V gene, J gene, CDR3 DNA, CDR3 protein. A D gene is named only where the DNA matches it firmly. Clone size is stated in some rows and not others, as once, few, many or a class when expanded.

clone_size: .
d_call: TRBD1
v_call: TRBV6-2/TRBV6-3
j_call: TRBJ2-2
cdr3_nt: TGTGCCAGCAGTTACCAACTGGCCCAAACCGGGACAGGGGGCAGGACCGGGGAGCTGTTTTTT
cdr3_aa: CASSYQLAQTGTGGRTGELFF

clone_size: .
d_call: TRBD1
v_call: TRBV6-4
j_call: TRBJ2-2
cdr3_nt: TGTGCCAGCGCCTTACAGGGGGGAACCGGGGAGCTGTTTTTT
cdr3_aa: CASALQGGTGELFF

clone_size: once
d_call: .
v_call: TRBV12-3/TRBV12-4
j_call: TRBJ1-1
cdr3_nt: TGTGCCAGCAGTATCACAGGGTGGGCTGAAGCTTTCTTT
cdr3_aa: CASSITGWAEAFF

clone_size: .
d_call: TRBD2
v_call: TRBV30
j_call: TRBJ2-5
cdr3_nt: TGTGCCTGGAGTGTACGGCTAGCGGGGGCCTACTACGGGGGACAGTACTTC
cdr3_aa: CAWSVRLAGAYYGGQYF

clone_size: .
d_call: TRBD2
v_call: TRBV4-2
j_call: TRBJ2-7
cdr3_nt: TGTGCCAGCAGCCAAGAAGCGAGCGGGGGGGACTACGAGCAGTACTTC
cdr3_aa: CASSQEASGGDYEQYF

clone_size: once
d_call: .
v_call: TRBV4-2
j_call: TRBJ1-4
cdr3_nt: TGTGCCAGCAGCCAAGTTGCAGGGATAGGGACTAATGAAAAACTGTTTTTT
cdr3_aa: CASSQVAGIGTNEKLFF

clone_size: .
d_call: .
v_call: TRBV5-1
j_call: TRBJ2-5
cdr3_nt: TGCGCCAGCAGCTTGTTGGGGAGTCCAGAGACCCAGTACTTC
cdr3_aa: CASSLLGSPETQYF

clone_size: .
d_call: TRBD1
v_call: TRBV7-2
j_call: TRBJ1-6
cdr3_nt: TGTGCCAGCAGCTTCACAGGGGAGAATTCACCCCTCCACTTT
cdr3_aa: CASSFTGENSPLHF

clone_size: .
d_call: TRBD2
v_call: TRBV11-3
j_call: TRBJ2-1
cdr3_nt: TGTGCCAGCAGCTTGGACAGCGGGGGGGCGCGGGAGCAGTTCTTC
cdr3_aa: CASSLDSGGAREQFF

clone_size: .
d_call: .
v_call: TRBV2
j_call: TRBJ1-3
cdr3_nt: TGTGCCAGCAGTGGAATACAGTCCTCTGGAAACACCATATATTTT
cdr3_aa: CASSGIQSSGNTIYF

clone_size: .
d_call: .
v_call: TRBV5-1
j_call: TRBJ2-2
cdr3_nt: TGCGCCAGCAGCTTGGGGGACACATACACCGGGGAGCTGTTTTTT
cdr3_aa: CASSLGDTYTGELFF

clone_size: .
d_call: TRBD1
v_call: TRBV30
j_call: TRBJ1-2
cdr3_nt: TGTGCCTGGAGTGTACCAGGGGGTCGCGGCTACACCTTC
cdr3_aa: CAWSVPGGRGYTF

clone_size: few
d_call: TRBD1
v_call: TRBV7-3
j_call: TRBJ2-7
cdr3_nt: TGTGCCAGCAGAGTCACCGGGACAGACCCCTACGAGCAGTACTTC
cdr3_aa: CASRVTGTDPYEQYF

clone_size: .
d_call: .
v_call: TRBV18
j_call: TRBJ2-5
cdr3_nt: TGTGCCAGCTCACTCTCTCAGCAAGAGACCCAGTACTTC
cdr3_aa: CASSLSQQETQYF

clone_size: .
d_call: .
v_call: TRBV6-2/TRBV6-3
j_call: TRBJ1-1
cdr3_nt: TGTGCCAGCAGTTACGCTAACAGGATTAACACTGAAGCTTTCTTT
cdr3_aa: CASSYANRINTEAFF

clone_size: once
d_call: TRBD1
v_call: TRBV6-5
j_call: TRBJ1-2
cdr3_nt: TGTGCCAGCAGTTCCAGGGACAGCCGGACTAACTATGGCTACACCTTC
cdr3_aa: CASSSRDSRTNYGYTF

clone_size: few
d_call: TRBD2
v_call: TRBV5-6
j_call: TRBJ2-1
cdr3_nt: TGTGCCAGCAGCCGGGAGGACAATGAGCAGTTCTTC
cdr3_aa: CASSREDNEQFF

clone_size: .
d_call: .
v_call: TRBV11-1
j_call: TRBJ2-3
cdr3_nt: TGTGCCAGCAGCTTAGCGGGGGCGGGCACAGATACGCAGTATTTT
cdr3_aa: CASSLAGAGTDTQYF

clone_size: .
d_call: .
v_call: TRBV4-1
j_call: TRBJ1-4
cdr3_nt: TGCGCCAGCAGCCAAGATGGTACCTATACTAATGAAAAACTGTTTTTT
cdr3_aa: CASSQDGTYTNEKLFF

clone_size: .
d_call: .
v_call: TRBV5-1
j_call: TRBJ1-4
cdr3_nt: TGCGCCAGCTCCGACCCGACAGGAGGTCGCGAAAAACTGTTTTTT
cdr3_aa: CASSDPTGGREKLFF

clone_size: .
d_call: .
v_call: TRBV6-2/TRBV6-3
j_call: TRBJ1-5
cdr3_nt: TGTGCCAGCAGTTACGTTGTCTCCACAGGCAATAGCAATCAGCCCCAGCATTTT
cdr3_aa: CASSYVVSTGNSNQPQHF

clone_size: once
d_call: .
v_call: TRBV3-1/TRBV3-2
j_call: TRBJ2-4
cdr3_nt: TGTGCCAGCAGCCATTTCGGACAGAAAAACATTCAGTACTTC
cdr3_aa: CASSHFGQKNIQYF

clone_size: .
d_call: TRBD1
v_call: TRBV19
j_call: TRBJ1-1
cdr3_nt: TGTGCCAGTAGAGACAGGGGCTCTGAAGCTTTCTTT
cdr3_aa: CASRDRGSEAFF

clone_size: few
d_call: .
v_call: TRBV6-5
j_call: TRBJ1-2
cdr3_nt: TGTGCCAGCAGCCGGGACATTTTAGACGGCTACACCTTC
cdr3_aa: CASSRDILDGYTF

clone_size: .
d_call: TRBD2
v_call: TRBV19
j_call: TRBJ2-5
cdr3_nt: TGTGCCAGTAGTACGGCGGGGGGGCACGAGACCCAGTACTTC
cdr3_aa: CASSTAGGHETQYF

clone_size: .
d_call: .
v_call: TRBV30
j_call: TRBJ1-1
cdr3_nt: TGTGCCTGGAGTGTACTTACCGGGGGCACTGAAGCTTTCTTT
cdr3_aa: CAWSVLTGGTEAFF

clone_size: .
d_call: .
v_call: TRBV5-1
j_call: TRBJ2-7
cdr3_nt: TGCGCCAGCAGCCTTTATAACTCCTGGGAGCAGTACTTC
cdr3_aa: CASSLYNSWEQYF

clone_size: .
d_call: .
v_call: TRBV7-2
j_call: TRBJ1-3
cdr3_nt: TGTGCCAGCAGCTTAGCTGGACACTTCTCTGGAAACACCATATATTTT
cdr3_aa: CASSLAGHFSGNTIYF

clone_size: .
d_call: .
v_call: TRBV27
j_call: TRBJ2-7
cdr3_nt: TGTGCCAGCAGTTTATCCGGGACAAGCTACGAGCAGTACTTC
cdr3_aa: CASSLSGTSYEQYF

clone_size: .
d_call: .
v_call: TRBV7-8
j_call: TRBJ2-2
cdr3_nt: TGTGCCAGCAGCTTAGGCAGGGTGCGCACCGGGGAGCTGTTTTTT
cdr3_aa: CASSLGRVRTGELFF

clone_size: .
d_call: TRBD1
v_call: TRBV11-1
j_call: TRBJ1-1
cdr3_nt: TGTGCCAGCAGCTTAGTACAGGGGGTGAAGGCTTTCTTT
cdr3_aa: CASSLVQGVKAFF

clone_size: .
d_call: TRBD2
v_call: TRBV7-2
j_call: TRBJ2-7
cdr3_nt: TGTGCCAGCAGCGGTGTTTTTTCGACGACTAGCGGCTACGAGCAGTACTTC
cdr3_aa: CASSGVFSTTSGYEQYF

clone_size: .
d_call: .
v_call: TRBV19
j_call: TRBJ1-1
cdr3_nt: TGTGCCAGTAGTATTCGGTTGAACACTGAAGCTTTCTTT
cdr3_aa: CASSIRLNTEAFF

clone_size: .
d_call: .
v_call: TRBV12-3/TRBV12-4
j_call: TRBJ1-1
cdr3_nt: TGTGCCAGCGGACAGAAACCGAACACTGAAGCTTTCTTT
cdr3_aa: CASGQKPNTEAFF

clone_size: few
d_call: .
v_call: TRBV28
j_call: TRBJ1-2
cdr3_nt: TGTGCCAGCATCCCCGGGACAACTAACTATGGCTACACCTTC
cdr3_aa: CASIPGTTNYGYTF

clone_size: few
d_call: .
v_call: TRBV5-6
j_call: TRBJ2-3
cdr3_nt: TGTGCCAGCAGCTTGGCCGCCGGGACAGATACGCAGTATTTT
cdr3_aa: CASSLAAGTDTQYF

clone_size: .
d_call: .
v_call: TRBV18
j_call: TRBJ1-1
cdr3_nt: TGTGCCAGCTCACCACAGGACAGAGGAACTGAAGCTTTCTTT
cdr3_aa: CASSPQDRGTEAFF

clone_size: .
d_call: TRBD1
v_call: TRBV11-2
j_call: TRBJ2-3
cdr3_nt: TGTGCCAGCAGACCCACAGGGGTGCGTAGCACAGATACGCAGTATTTT
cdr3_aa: CASRPTGVRSTDTQYF

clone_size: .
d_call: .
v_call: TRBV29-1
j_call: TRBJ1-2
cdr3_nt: TGCAGCGTTGAAGGGGAGGCCAGCAACTATGGCTACACCTTC
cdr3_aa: CSVEGEASNYGYTF

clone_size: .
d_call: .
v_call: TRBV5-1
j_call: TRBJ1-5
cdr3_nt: TGCGCCAGCAGCTTGGAGGGGCTACATCAGCCCCAGCATTTT
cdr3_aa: CASSLEGLHQPQHF

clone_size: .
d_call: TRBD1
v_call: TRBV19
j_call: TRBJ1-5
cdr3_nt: TGTGCCACCACCGGGACAGCAAATCAGCCCCAGCATTTT
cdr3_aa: CATTGTANQPQHF

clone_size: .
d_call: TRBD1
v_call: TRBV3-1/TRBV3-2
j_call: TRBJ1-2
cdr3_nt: TGTGCCAGCAGCTATCTCCGGGACAGCTATGGCTACACCTTC
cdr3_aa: CASSYLRDSYGYTF

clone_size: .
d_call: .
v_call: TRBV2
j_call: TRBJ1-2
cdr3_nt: TGTGCCAGCAGTGAAGTCCCCAGACTTAACTATGGCTACACCTTC
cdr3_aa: CASSEVPRLNYGYTF

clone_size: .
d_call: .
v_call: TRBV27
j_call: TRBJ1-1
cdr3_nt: TGTGCCAGCAGTTTAACGGGGGAATCTTCGAACACTGAAGCTTTCTTT
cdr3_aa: CASSLTGESSNTEAFF

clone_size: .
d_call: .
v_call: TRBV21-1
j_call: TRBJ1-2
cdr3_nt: TGTGCCAGCAGCCATGGGACACACAATGGCTACACCTTC
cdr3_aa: CASSHGTHNGYTF

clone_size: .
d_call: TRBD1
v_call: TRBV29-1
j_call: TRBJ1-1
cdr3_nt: TGCAGCGCCAACAGGGGGCGCACTGAAGCTTTCTTT
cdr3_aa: CSANRGRTEAFF

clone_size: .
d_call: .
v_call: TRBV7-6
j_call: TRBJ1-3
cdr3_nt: TGTGCCAGCAGCTTAGCGGGACTCTCTGGAAACACCATATATTTT
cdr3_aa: CASSLAGLSGNTIYF

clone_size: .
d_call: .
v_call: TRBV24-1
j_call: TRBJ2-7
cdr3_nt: TGTGCCATCCGATGCGGCGAGCAGTACTTC
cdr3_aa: CAIRCGEQYF

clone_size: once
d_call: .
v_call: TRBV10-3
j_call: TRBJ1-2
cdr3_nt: TGTGCCATCAGTGAGTCGGGCACACCGGATTGGGACTATGGCTACACCTTC
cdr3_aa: CAISESGTPDWDYGYTF

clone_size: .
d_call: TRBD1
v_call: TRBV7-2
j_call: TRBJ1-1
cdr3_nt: TGTGCCAGCAGCTTAGCAATGTCAGGGGGAGCTTTCTTT
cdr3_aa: CASSLAMSGGAFF

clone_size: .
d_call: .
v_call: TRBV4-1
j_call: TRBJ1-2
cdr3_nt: TGCGCCAGCAGCCAAGTTTCAGGAAGGAGGTATGGCTACACCTTC
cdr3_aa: CASSQVSGRRYGYTF

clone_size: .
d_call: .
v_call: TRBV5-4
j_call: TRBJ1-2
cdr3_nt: TGTGCCAGCAGCCCGGGGGGGGGTGGCTACACCTTC
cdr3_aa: CASSPGGGGYTF

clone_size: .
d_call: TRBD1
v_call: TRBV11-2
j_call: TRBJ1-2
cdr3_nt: TGTGCCAGCAGCCCCGAACTGACAGGGCCCTATGGCTACACCTTC
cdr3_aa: CASSPELTGPYGYTF

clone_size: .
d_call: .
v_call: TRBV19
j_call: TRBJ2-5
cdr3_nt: TGTGCCAGTAGTATTTCGGGGGGCTTGGTGACCCAGTACTTC
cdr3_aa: CASSISGGLVTQYF